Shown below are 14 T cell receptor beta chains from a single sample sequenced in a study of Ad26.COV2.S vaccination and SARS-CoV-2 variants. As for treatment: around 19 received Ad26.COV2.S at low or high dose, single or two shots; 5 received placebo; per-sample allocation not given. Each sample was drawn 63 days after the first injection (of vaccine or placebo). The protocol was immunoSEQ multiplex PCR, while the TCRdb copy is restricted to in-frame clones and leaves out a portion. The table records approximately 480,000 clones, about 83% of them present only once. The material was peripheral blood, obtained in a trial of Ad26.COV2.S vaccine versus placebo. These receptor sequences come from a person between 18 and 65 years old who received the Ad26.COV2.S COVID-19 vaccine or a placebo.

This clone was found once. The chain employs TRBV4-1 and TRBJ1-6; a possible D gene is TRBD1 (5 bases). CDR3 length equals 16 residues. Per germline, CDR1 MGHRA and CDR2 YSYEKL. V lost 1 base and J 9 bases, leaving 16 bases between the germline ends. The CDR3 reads CASSQVGDGPVSPLHF. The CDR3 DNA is TGCGCCAGCAGCCAAGTAGGGGACGGTCCCGTTTCACCCCTCCACTTT.

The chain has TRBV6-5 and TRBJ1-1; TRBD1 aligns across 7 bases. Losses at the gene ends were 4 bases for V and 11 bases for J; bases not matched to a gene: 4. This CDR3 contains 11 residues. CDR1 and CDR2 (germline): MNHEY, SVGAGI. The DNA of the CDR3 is TGTGCCAGCAGTTTCCAGGGGGGGGCTTTCTTT. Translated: CASSFQGGAFF.

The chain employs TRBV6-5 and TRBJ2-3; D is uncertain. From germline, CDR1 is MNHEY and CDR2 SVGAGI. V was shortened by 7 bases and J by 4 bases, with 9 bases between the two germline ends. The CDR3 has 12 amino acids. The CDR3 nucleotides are TGTGCCAGCAAAGCAGTTTCAGATACGCAGTATTTT. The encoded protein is CASKAVSDTQYF.

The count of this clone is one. The chain's CDR3 is CASSGTSGIREQYF. The CDR3 DNA reads TGTGCCAGCAGCGGGACTAGCGGGATCCGCGAGCAGTACTTC. The chain links TRBV7-9 to TRBJ2-7; TRBD2 matches at 13 bases. Germline V lookup: CDR1 SEHNR, CDR2 FQNEAQ (reference sequence). This CDR3 is 14 amino acids long. The trim removed 5 bases at V and 6 bases at J, leaving 4 bases unmatched.

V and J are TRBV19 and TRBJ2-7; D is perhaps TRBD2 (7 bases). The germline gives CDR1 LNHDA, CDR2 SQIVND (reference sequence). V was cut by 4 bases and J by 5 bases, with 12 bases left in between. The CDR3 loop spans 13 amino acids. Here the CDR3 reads CASSKPGGHEQYF. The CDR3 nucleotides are TGTGCCAGTAGTAAGCCGGGGGGCCACGAGCAGTACTTC.

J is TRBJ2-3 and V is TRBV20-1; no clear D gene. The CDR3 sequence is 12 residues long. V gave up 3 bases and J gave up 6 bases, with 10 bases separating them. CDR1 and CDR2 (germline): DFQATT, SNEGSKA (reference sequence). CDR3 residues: CSASLVGDTQYF. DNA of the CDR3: TGCAGTGCTAGTCTGGTCGGTGATACGCAGTATTTT.

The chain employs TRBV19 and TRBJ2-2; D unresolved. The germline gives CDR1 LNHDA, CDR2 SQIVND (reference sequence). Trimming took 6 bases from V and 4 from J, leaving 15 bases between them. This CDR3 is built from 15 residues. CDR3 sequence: CASSPTPPATGELFF. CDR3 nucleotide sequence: TGTGCCAGTAGCCCGACCCCCCCAGCCACCGGGGAGCTGTTTTTT.

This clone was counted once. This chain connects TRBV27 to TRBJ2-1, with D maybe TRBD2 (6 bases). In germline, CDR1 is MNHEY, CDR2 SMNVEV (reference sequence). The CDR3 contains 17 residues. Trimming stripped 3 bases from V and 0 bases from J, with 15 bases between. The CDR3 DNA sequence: TGTGCCAGCAGTTTGTCAGCTAGCGTGAGCTCCTACAATGAGCAGTTCTTC. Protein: CASSLSASVSSYNEQFF.

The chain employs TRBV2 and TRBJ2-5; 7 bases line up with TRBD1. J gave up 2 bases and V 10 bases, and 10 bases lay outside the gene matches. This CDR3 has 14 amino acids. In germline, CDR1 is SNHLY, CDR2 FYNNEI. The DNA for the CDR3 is TGTGCCAACGGACAGGAGGCTCCTCAAGAGACCCAGTACTTC. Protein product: CANGQEAPQETQYF. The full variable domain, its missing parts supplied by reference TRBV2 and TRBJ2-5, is EPEVTQTPSHQVTQMGQEVILRCVPISNHLYFYWYRQILGQKVEFLVSFYNNEISEKSEIFDDQFSVERPDGSNFTLKIRSTKLEDSAMYFCANGQEAPQETQYFGPGTRLLVL.

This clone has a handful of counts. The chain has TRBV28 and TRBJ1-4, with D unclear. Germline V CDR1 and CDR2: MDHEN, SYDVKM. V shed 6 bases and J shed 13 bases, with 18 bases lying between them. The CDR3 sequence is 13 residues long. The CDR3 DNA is TGTGCCAGCAGACTCCCCGGGGAGTTTGGACTGTTTTTT. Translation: CASRLPGEFGLFF.

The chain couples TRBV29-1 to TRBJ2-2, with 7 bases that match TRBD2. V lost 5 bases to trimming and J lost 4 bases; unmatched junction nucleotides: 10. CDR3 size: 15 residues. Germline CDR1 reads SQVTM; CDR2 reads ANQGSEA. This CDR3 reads CSVLAPGGSTGELFF. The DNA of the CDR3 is TGCAGCGTTTTGGCCCCGGGCGGGAGCACCGGGGAGCTGTTTTTT.

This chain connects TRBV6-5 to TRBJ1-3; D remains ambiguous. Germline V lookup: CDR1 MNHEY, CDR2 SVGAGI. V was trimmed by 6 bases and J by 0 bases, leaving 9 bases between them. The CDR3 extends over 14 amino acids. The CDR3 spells CASRLTSSGNTIYF. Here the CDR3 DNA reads TGTGCCAGCAGGCTTACTAGCTCTGGAAACACCATATATTTT.

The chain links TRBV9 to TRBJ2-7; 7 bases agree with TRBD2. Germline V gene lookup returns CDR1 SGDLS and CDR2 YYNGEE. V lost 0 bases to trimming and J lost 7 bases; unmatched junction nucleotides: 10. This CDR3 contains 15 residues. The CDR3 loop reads CASSVGPGRSGEQYF. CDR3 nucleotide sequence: TGTGCCAGCAGCGTAGGCCCCGGGAGGAGCGGGGAGCAGTACTTC.

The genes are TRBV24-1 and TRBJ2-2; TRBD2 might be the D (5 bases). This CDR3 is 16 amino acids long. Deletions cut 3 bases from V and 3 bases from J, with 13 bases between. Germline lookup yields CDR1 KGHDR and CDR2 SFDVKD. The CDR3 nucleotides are TGTGCCACCAGTGATCTTGGCGGTAGCGACACCGGGGAGCTGTTTTTT. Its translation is CATSDLGGSDTGELFF.